These 2 T cell receptor beta chains originate from one sample sequenced in a study of cytomegalovirus exposure and HLA in healthy donors (dated by TCRdb to about 2017). Library preparation used the immunoSEQ multiplex PCR assay. For the multiplex PCR, a mixture combining 60 forward primers for TCR Vbeta segments and 13 reverse primers for TCR Jbeta segments was used. TCRdb obtained this table from immuneACCESS and retained in-frame rearrangements with V and J assigned. These tables miss some clones; where compared with another copy, unresolved V genes account for less than half of the shortfall, and the remainder is unexplained. The sample table holds about 150,000 clones, of which more than 75% were seen once. The ten biggest clones cover approximately 1.8% of the sample. Specimen: PBMCs. The receptor source for this set is a man aged 35-49 years in good health and CMV-seronegative.

V is TRBV7-9 and J is TRBJ2-7, with D possibly being TRBD2 (5 bases). V gave up 3 bases and J gave up 0 bases, with 15 bases separating them. The CDR3 has 16 residues. Germline assignment: CDR1 SEHNR and CDR2 FQNEAQ (reference sequence). CDR3 bases: TGTGCCAGCAGCTTCTCTTCCGGGATCCTCTCCTACGAGCAGTACTTC. It specifies CASSFSSGILSYEQYF.

The rearrangement uses TRBV7-9 and TRBJ2-2; D perhaps matches TRBD1 (6 bases). Germline CDR1 reads SEHNR; CDR2 reads FQNEAQ (reference sequence). The CDR3 has 13 amino acids. Trimming pared 5 bases from V and 5 bases from J, leaving 9 bases between. The CDR3 spells CASSHDRTGELFF. The CDR3, as DNA: TGTGCCAGCAGCCATGACAGGACCGGGGAGCTGTTTTTT.